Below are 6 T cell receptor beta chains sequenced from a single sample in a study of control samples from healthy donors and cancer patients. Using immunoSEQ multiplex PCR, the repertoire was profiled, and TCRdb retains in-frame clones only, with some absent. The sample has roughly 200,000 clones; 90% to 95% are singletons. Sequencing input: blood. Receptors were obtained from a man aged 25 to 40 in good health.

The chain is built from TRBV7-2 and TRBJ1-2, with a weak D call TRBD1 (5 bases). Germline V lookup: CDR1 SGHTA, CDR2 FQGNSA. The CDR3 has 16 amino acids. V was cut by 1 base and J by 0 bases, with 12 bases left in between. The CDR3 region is CASSLGGGATNYGYTF. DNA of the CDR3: TGTGCCAGCAGCTTAGGTGGAGGGGCGACTAACTATGGCTACACCTTC.

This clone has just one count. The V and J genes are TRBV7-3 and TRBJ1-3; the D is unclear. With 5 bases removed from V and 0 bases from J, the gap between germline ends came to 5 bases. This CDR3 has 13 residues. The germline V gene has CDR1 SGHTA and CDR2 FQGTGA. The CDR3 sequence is CASSTNSGNTIYF. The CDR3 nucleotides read TGTGCCAGCAGCACGAACTCTGGAAACACCATATATTTT.

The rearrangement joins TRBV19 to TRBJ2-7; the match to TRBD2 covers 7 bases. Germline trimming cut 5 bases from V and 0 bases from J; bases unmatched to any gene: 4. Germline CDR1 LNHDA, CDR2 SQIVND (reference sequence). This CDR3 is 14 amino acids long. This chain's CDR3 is CASSGGGSSYEQYF. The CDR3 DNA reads TGTGCCAGTAGTGGCGGGGGATCCTCCTACGAGCAGTACTTC.

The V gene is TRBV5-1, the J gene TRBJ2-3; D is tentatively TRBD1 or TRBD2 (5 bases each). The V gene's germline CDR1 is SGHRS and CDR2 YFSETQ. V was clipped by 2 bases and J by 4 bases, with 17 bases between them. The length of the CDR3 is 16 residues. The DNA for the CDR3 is TGCGCCAGCAGCTTCTCGGGGCTGGCGGTGGCAGATACGCAGTATTTT. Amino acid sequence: CASSFSGLAVADTQYF.

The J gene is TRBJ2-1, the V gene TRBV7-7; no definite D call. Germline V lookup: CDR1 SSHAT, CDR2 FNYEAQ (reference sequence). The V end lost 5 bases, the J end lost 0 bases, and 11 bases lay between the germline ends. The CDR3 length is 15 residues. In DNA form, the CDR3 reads TGTGCCAGCAGCATGGAAATTAGCTCCTACAATGAGCAGTTCTTC. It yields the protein CASSMEISSYNEQFF.

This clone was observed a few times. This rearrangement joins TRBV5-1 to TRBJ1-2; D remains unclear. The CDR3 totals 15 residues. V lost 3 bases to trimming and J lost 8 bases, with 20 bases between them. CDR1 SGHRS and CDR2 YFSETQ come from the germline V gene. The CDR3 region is CASSYVGLGSIGYTF. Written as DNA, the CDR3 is TGCGCCAGCAGCTACGTAGGGCTTGGGTCGATCGGCTACACCTTC.